Reported below is one T cell receptor (beta chain). Trimming cost V 4 bases and J 2 bases, with 14 bases left between them. From germline, CDR1 is MGHDK and CDR2 SYGVNS. CDR3 length: 15 residues. The data belong to a study of cytomegalovirus exposure and HLA in healthy donors. The PCR made use of 60 Vbeta and 13 Jbeta primers. Generated by immunoSEQ multiplex PCR, the TCRdb table keeps only in-frame clones and is missing some. This table holds around 190,000 clones, about 84% found once. Sequencing input: PBMCs. This TCR was recovered from a woman in her 30s in good health and CMV-seropositive. The chain uses TRBV25-1 and TRBJ2-5, with TRBD2 as a possible D gene (7 bases). As DNA, the CDR3 is TGTGCCAGCAGTGGGCAGGGAGGGGGACAAGAGACCCAGTACTTC. Its protein product is CASSGQGGGQETQYF.